This TCR beta chain was obtained from a study of Ad26.COV2.S vaccination and SARS-CoV-2 variants (dated by TCRdb to about 2021). At the level of the whole study: Vaccine-arm donors were drawn from COV1001, a multicentre, randomized, double-blind, placebo-controlled phase I-IIa trial of Ad26.COV2.S in healthy adults. Trial participants were randomized into five groups of five, in which low-dose or high-dose Ad26.COV2.S was given once or twice, or placebo was given on both occasions. The TCR-sequenced set comprised about 32 samples: some 20 Ad26.COV2.S vaccine recipients, 5 placebo recipients and 8 SARS-CoV-2 convalescent individuals. Blinding of investigators to trial group allocation was maintained during experiments and outcome assessment. Dosing of Ad26.COV2.S was intramuscular, at either 5x10^10 or 1x10^11 viral particles, delivered as one shot or as two shots spaced 56 days apart. TCRbeta repertoire sequencing served as the tool for gauging how specific and how broad the SARS-CoV-2-reactive T cell receptors were following Ad26.COV2.S vaccination. Findings and caveats that apply to the study as a whole: After vaccination, spike-specific CD8+ and CD4+ T cell responses were reported to show substantial breadth. Spike-specific TCR breadth was higher in Ad26.COV2.S recipients than in placebo recipients (P = 0.0014). According to the authors, total T cell responses may have been underestimated by the TCR breadth and depth analyses. Non-spike TCR breadth was comparable between vaccine and placebo recipients, consistent with the vaccine containing only spike. Comparing responses between vaccine doses or regimens was not something the study was powered to do.

The immunoSEQ Assay was the method used to sequence TCRbeta CDR3 regions. After extraction, genomic DNA underwent amplification by bias-controlled multiplex PCR, followed by high-throughput sequencing. As for the original processing: To quantify the absolute abundance of every unique TCRbeta CDR3 region, sequences were collapsed and filtered. T cell fraction was estimated by normalizing TCRbeta template counts to usable DNA, which was measured by amplifying reference genes present in all nucleated cells. Repertoire TCRs were annotated as SARS-CoV-2-specific when V gene, CDR3 amino acid sequence and J gene were exactly matched to a known reactive TCR set. The reference SARS-CoV-2 TCR set was obtained from MIRA and was filtered for enrichment in COVID-19-positive ImmuneCODE repertoires, whereby public or cross-reactive TCRs were removed. Drawing on the MIRA antigens, annotated TCRs were analysed further at the level of specific ORF or position within ORF. Depth was the summed frequency of annotated unique rearrangements, while breadth was defined as annotated unique rearrangements over total unique productive rearrangements. Two-sided Wilcoxon rank-sum tests were used to compare TCR breadth between groups. This is the immuneACCESS table as TCRdb keeps it, with only in-frame sequences that have V and J called. A part of the clones is gone; compared with another copy, unresolved V genes explain less than half, and the rest is unexplained. The D gene and trimming were derived from the DNA, and the V and J assignments and clone size from that table. The sample table records roughly 330,000 clones; roughly 90% of these occur just once. The ten largest clones represent around 5% of the sample.

According to the study, the label for this sample's treatment or condition signals: about 20 received Ad26.COV2.S at low or high dose, single or two shots; about five received placebo; per-sample allocation not given. For vaccine and placebo recipients, repertoires were sequenced using samples collected on day 63 after the first injection. Between 29 July and 7 August 2020, Cohort 1b enrolled about two dozen adults aged 18-55 years at one site in Boston, USA. Ad26.COV2.S consisted of a replication-incompetent adenovirus type 26 vector by which a prefusion-stabilized SARS-CoV-2 spike protein from the original Wuhan strain was expressed. With respect to this clone: What antigen it recognizes has not been identified. Base qualities were left out, and no much larger clone turns up one base away.

The TCR was taken from a person aged 18-60 years who received the Ad26.COV2.S COVID-19 vaccine or a placebo. This specimen was peripheral blood, taken in a trial of Ad26.COV2.S vaccine versus placebo.

The encoded CDR3 is CASSFLAATYEQYF. Here is the DNA: TGTGCCAGCAGCTTCCTAGCGGCGACCTACGAGCAGTACTTC. Here the chain combines TRBV3-1 (or the pseudogene TRBV3-2) and TRBJ2-7, and 7 bases in between align with TRBD2. Germline trimming: 5 bases from V, 2 bases from J; junction bases outside gene matches: 6. CDR3 length: 14 amino acids, cysteine to phenylalanine. Of all the DNA, just the CDR3 is kept, 42 bases in frame from base 1. CDR1 and CDR2 were assigned from the germline V gene (reference sequence) as LGHDT and YNNKEL.